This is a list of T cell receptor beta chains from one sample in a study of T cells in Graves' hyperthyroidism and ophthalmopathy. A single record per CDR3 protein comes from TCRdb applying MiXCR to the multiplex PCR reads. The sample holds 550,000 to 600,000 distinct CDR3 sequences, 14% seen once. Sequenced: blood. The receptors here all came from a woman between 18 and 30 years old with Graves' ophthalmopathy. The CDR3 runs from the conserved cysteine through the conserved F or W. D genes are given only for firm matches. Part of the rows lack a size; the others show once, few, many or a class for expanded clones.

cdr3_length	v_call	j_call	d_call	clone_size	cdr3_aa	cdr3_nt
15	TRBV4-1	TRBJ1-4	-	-	CASSERDGGREKLFF	TGTGCCAGCAGCGAGAGGGACGGGGGGCGAGAAAAACTGTTTTTT
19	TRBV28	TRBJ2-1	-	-	CASSLGRFRRDDGYNEQFF	TGTGCCAGCAGTTTAGGCAGGTTTAGACGGGACGATGGGTACAATGAGCAGTTCTTC
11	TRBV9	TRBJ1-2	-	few	CASSDFSRYTF	TGTGCCAGCAGCGACTTTTCGCGCTACACCTTC
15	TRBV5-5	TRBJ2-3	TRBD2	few	CASSLMGGNTDTQYF	TGTGCCAGCAGCTTGATGGGGGGGAACACAGATACGCAGTATTTT
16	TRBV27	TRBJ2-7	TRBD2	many	CASSLSGTSRTYEQYF	TGTGCCAGCAGTTTATCAGGGACTAGCCGGACCTACGAGCAGTACTTC
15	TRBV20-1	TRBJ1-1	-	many	CSAKGTGAGDTEAFF	TGCAGTGCTAAGGGTACGGGAGCGGGAGACACTGAAGCTTTCTTT
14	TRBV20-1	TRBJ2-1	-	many	CSARVRSSYNEQFF	TGCAGTGCTAGGGTGAGGAGCTCCTACAATGAGCAGTTCTTC
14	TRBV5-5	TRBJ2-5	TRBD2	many	CASSLLTSVETQYF	TGTGCCAGCAGTCTCTTGACTAGCGTGGAGACCCAGTACTTC
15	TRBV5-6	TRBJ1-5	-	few	CASSFTGLSNQPQHF	TGTGCCAGCAGCTTCACAGGACTTAGCAATCAGCCCCAGCATTTT
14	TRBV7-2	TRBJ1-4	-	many	CASSKDGLNEKLFF	TGTGCCAGCAGCAAGGACGGCTTGAATGAAAAACTGTTTTTT
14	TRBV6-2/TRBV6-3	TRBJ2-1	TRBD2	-	CASSSPGLVNEQFF	TGTGCCAGCAGTTCCCCGGGACTAGTCAATGAGCAGTTCTTC
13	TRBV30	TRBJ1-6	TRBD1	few	CAWTYRGDSPLHF	TGTGCCTGGACCTACAGGGGGGATTCACCCCTCCACTTT
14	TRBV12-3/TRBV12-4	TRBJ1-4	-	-	CASSLGPGGEKLFF	TGTGCCAGCAGTTTGGGCCCAGGCGGCGAAAAACTGTTTTTT
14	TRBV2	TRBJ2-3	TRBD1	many	CASRAGTGTDTQYF	TGTGCCAGCAGGGCCGGGACAGGGACAGATACGCAGTATTTT
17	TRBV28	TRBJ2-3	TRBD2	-	CASSSEPTSGSTDTQYF	TGTGCCAGCAGTTCGGAACCGACTAGCGGCTCCACAGATACGCAGTATTTT
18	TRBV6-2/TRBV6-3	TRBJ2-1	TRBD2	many	CASTRTSGNGLSYNEQFF	TGTGCCAGCACTAGGACTAGCGGGAATGGGCTCTCCTACAATGAGCAGTTCTTC
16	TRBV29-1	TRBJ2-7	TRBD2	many	CSVVRPILAGNYEQYF	TGCAGCGTTGTAAGACCGATATTAGCGGGTAACTACGAGCAGTACTTC
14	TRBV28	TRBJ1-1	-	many	CASSFGTVNTEAFF	TGTGCCAGCAGTTTCGGGACGGTGAACACTGAAGCTTTCTTT
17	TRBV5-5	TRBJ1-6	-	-	CASSLNRSTVYNSPLHF	TGTGCCAGCAGCTTGAACAGATCGACGGTCTATAATTCACCCCTCCACTTT
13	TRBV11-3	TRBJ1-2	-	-	CASSLISEYGYTF	TGTGCCAGCAGCTTAATTTCGGAATATGGCTACACCTTC
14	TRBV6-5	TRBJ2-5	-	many	CASSYLGSGETQYF	TGTGCCAGCAGTTACCTGGGGTCCGGCGAGACCCAGTACTTC
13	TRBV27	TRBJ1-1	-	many	CASRININTEAFF	TGTGCCAGCCGTATCAATATAAACACTGAAGCTTTCTTT
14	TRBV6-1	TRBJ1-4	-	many	CASSEGTTNEKLFF	TGTGCCAGCAGTGAAGGGACGACTAATGAAAAACTGTTTTTT
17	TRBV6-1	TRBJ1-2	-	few	CASSQSNDKGVLYGYTF	TGTGCCAGCAGCCAAAGCAACGACAAGGGGGTACTCTATGGCTACACCTTC
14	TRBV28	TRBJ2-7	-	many	CASSVAPLSYEQYF	TGTGCCAGCAGCGTCGCGCCTCTCTCCTACGAGCAGTACTTC
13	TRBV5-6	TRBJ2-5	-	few	CASSPYRKETQYF	TGTGCCAGCAGCCCTTACAGGAAAGAGACCCAGTACTTC
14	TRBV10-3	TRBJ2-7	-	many	CAISDSKGSYEQYF	TGTGCCATCAGTGATTCTAAGGGCAGCTACGAGCAGTACTTC
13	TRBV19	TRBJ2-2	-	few	CASSTLPAEELFF	TGTGCCAGTAGTACCCTGCCCGCCGAGGAGCTGTTTTTT
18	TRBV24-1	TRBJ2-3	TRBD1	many	CATSDPFPDRLPTDTQYF	TGTGCCACCAGTGACCCGTTCCCGGACAGGCTCCCCACAGATACGCAGTATTTT
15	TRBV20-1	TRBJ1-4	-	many	CSARDPQGDGEKLFF	TGCAGTGCTAGAGATCCACAGGGAGATGGCGAAAAACTGTTTTTT
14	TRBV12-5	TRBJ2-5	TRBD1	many	CASGTTGVPETQYF	TGTGCTAGTGGTACGACAGGGGTGCCGGAGACCCAGTACTTC
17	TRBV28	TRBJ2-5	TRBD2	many	CASSFRVGGSGEETQYF	TGTGCCAGCAGTTTCAGGGTAGGCGGGAGCGGGGAAGAGACCCAGTACTTC
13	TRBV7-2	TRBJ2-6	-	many	CASSLRVRGPPDF	TGTGCCAGCAGCTTAAGAGTCCGGGGCCCCCCTGACTTC
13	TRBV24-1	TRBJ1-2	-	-	CAASDQGNYGYTF	TGTGCCGCCAGTGATCAGGGGAACTATGGCTACACCTTC
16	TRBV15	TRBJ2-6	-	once	CVTSRGRGSGANVLTF	TGTGTCACCAGCAGAGGTAGGGGATCCGGGGCCAACGTCCTGACTTTC
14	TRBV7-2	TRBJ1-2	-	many	CASSLVRPLDGYTF	TGTGCCAGCAGCTTGGTCAGGCCCCTCGATGGCTACACCTTC
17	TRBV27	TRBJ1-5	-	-	CASILRGRYSGNQPQHF	TGTGCCAGCATCCTCAGGGGTCGGTACTCGGGCAATCAGCCCCAGCATTTT
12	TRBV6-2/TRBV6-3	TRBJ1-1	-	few	CASSSKRTEAFF	TGTGCCAGCAGTTCAAAAAGGACTGAAGCTTTCTTT
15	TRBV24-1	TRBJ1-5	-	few	CATSDAREGSQPQHF	TGTGCCACCAGTGATGCCCGCGAGGGCAGTCAGCCCCAGCATTTT
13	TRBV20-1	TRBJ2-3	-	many	CSARGGTTDTQYF	TGCAGTGCTAGAGGGGGGACCACAGATACGCAGTATTTT
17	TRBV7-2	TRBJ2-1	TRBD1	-	CASSLHTGGVVYNEQFF	TGTGCCAGCAGCTTACATACAGGGGGAGTGGTGTACAATGAGCAGTTCTTC
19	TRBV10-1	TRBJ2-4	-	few	CASSESVVRASGAKNIQYF	TGCGCCAGCAGTGAGTCGGTTGTTAGAGCGTCGGGTGCCAAAAACATTCAGTACTTC
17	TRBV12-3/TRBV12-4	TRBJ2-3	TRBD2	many	CASSPGTSGRDTDTQYF	TGTGCCAGCAGTCCCGGGACTAGCGGGAGGGACACAGATACGCAGTATTTT
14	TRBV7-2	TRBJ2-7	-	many	CASSLGPLTREQYF	TGTGCCAGCAGCTTAGGCCCTCTAACGAGGGAGCAGTACTTC
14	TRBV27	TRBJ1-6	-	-	CATQPGGADSPLHF	TGTGCCACCCAGCCGGGGGGCGCCGATTCACCCCTCCACTTT